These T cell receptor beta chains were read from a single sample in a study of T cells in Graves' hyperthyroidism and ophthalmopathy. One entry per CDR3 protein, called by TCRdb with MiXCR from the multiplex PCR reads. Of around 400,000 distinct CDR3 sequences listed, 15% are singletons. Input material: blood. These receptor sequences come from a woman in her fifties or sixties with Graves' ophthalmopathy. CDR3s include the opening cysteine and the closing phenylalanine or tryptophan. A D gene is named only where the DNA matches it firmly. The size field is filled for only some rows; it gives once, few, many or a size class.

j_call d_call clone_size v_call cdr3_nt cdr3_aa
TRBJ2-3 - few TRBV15 TGTGCCACCAGCAGAGAGCGCCGGGACCTGGTTGGGCCAGATACGCAGTATTTT CATSRERRDLVGPDTQYF
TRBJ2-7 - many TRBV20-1 TGCAGTGCCAAAGGGGTGGGAGGCCGTATGGAGCTCTACGAGCAGTACTTC CSAKGVGGRMELYEQYF
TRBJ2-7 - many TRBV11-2 TGTGCCAGCGCGCCGTTAAACGAGCAGTACTTC CASAPLNEQYF
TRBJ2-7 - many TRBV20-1 TGCAGTGCTAGTCCTACGGGCGCCTACGAGCAGTACTTC CSASPTGAYEQYF
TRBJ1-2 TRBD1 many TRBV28 TGTGCCAGCAGTCCGGGACAGGGGGTCTATGGCTACACCTTC CASSPGQGVYGYTF
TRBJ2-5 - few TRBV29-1 TGCAGCGTCGGTACGGCGCCCAGAGAGACCCAGTACTTC CSVGTAPRETQYF
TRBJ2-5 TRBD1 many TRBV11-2 TGTGCCAGCAGCGTACGGGACAGCCATGGCCAGACCCAGTACTTC CASSVRDSHGQTQYF
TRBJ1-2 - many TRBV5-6 TGTGCCAGCAGCTCACTCGAATACTATGGCTACACCTTC CASSSLEYYGYTF
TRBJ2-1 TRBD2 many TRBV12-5 TGTGCTAGTGGTTTGGGGACTAGCGGGAGATCTGGTGAGCAGTTCTTC CASGLGTSGRSGEQFF
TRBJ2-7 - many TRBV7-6 TGTGCCAGCAGCTTAGATTTGGAGACCTCCTACGAGCAGTACTTC CASSLDLETSYEQYF
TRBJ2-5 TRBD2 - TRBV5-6 TGTGCCAGCAGCCACCCGGGGGCTAGCGGGAGTCGACGCCAGTACTTC CASSHPGASGSRRQYF
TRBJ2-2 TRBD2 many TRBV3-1 TGTGCCAGCAGCCAAGCTATAGCGGGAGGTGTCACCGGGGAGCTGTTTTTT CASSQAIAGGVTGELFF
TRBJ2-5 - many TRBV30 TGTGCCTGGAGAGGGGGGCTCCCGTACCAAGAGACCCAGTACTTC CAWRGGLPYQETQYF
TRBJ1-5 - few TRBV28 TGTGCCAGCACACGAGGGGGAGGGAAGCCCCAGCATTTT CASTRGGGKPQHF
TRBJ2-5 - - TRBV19 TGTGCCAGTAGTATATTGGGGTCCGGTCGGGAGACCCAGTACTTC CASSILGSGRETQYF
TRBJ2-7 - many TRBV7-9 TGTGCCAGCAGCCGCGACACTAATCCGGGTGAGCAGTACTTC CASSRDTNPGEQYF
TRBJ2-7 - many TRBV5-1 TGCGCCAGCAGCTTGGGGGTCAACGAGCAGTACTTC CASSLGVNEQYF